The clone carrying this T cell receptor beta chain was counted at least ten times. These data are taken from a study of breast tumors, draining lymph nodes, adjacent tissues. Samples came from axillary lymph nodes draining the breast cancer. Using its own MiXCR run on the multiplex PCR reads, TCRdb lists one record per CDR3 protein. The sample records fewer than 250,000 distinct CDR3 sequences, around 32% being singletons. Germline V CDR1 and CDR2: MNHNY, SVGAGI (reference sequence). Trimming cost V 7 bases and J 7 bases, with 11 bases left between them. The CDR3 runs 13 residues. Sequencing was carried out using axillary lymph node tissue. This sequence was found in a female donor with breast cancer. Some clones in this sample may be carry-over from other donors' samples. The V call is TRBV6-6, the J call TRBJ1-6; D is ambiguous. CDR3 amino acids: CASNPGGNSPLHF. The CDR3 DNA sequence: TGTGCCAGCAATCCCGGCGGGAATTCACCCCTCCACTTT.